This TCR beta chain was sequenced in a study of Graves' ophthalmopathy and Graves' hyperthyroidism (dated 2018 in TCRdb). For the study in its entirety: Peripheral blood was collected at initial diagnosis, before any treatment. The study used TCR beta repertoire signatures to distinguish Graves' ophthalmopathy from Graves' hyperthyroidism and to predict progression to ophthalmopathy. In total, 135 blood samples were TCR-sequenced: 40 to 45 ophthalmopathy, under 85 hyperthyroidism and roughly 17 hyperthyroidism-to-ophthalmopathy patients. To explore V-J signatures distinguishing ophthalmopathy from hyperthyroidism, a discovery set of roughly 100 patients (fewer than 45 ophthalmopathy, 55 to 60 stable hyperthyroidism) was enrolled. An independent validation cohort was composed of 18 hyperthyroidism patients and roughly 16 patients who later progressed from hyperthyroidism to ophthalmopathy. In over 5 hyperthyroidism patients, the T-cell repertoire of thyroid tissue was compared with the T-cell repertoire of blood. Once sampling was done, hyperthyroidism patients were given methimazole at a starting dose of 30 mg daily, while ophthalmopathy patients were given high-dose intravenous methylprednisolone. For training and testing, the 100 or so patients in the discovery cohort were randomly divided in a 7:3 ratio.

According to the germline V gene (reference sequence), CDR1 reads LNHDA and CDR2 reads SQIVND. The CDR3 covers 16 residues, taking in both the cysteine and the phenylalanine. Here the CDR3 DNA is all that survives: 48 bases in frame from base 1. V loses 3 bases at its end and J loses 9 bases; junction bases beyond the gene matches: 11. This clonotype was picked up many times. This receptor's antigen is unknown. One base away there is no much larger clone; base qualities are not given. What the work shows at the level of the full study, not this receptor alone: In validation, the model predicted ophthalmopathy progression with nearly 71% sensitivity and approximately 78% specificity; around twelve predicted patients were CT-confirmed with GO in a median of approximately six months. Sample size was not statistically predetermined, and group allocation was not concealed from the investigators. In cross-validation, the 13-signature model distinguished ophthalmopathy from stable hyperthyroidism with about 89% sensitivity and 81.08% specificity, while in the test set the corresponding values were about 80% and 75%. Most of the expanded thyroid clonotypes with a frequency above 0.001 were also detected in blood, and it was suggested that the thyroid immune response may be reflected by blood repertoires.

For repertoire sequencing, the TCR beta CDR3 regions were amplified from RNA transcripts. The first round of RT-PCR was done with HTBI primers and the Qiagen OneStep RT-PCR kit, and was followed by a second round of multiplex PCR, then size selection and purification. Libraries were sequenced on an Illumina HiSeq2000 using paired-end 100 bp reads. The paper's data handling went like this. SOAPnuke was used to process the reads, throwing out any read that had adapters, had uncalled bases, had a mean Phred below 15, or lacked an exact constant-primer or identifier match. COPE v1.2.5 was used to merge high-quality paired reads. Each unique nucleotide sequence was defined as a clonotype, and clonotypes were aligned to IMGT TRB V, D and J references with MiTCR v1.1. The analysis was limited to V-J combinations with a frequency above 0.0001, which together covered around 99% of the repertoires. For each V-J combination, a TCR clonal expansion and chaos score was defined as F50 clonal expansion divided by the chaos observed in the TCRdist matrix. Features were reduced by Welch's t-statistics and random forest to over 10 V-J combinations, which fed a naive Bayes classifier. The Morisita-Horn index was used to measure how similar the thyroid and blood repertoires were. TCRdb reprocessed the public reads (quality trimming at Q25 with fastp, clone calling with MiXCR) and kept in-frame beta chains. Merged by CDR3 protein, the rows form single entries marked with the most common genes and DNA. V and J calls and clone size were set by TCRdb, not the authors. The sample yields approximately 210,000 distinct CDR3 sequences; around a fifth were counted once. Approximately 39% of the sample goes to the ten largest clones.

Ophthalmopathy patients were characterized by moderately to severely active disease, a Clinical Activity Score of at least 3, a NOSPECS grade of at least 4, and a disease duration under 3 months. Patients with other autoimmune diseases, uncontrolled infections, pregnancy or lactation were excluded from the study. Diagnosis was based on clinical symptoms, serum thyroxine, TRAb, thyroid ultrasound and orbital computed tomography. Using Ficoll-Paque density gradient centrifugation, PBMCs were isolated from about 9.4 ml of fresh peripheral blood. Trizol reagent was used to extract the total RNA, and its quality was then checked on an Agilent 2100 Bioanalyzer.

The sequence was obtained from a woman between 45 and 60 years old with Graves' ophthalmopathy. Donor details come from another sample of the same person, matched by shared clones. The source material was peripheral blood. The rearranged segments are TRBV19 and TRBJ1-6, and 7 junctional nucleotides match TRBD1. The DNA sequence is TGTGCCAGTAGTATTGGACAGGCCCGGGGGGGTTCACCCCTCCACTTT. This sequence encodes CASSIGQARGGSPLHF.